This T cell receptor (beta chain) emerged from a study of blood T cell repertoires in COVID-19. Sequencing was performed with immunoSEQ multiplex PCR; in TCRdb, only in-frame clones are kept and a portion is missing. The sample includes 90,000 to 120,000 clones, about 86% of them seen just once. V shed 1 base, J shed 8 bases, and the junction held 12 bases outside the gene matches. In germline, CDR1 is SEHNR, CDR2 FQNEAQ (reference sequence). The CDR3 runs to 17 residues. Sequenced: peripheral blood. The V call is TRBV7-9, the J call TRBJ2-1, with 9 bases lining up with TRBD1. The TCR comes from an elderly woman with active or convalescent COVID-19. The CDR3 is CASSLGGRGQGGDEQFF. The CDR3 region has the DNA TGTGCCAGCAGCTTAGGGGGTAGGGGACAGGGCGGCGATGAGCAGTTCTTC.